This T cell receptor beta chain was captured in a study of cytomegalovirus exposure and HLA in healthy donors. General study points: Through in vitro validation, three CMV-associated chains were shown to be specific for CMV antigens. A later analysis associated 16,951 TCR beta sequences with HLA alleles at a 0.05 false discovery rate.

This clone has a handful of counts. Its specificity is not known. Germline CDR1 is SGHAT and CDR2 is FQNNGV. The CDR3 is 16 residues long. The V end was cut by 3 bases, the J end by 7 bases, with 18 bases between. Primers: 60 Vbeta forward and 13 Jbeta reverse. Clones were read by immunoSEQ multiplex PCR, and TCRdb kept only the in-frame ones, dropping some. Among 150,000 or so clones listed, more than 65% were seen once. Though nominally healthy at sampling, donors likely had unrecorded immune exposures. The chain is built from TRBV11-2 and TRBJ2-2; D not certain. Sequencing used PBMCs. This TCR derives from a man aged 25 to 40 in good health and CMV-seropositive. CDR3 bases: TGTGCCAGCAGCTTTCTAAATAGCCTGGTGGGCGGGGAGCTGTTTTTT. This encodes CASSFLNSLVGGELFF.